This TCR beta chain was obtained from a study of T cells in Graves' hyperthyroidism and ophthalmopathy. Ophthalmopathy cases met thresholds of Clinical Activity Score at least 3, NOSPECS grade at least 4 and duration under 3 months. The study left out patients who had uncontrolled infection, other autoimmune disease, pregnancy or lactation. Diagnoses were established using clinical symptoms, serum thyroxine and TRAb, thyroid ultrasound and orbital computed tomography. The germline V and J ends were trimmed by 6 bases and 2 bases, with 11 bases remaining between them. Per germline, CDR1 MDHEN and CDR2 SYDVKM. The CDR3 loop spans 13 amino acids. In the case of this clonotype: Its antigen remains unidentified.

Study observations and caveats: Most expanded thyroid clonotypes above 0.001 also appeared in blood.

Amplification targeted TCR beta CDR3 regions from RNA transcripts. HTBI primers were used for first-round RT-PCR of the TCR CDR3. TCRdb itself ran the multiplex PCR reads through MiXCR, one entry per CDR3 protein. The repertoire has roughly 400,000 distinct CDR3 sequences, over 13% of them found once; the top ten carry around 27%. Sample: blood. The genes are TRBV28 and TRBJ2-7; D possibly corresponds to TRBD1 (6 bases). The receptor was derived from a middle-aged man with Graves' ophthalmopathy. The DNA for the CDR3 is TGTGCCAGCAGGACCGGGACAACCTACGAGCAGTACTTC. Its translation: CASRTGTTYEQYF.